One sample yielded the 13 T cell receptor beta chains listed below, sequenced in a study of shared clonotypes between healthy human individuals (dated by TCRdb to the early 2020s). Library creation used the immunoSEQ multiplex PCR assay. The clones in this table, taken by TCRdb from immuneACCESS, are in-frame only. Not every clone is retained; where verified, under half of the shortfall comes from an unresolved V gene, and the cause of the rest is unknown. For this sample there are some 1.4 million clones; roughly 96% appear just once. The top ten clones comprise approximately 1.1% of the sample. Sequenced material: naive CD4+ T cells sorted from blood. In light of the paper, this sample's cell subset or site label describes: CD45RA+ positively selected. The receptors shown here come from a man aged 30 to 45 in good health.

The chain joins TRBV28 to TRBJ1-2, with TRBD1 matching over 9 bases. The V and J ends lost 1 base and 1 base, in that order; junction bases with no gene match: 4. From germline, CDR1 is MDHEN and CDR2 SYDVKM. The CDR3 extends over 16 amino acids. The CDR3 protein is CASSLLGQGVNYGYTF. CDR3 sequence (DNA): TGTGCCAGCAGTTTATTGGGACAGGGAGTTAACTATGGCTACACCTTC.

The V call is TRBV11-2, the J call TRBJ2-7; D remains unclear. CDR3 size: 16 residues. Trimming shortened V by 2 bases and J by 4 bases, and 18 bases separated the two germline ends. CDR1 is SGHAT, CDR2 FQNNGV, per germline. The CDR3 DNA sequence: TGTGCCAGCAGCTTATTCACCCGCTCGGTGTATTACGAGCAGTACTTC. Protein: CASSLFTRSVYYEQYF.

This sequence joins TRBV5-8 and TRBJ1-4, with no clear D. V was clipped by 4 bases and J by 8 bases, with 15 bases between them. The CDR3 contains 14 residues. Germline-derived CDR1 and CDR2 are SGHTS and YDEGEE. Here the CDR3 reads CASSPGQRREKLFF. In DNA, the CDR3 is TGTGCCAGCAGCCCGGGCCAGCGGAGGGAAAAACTGTTTTTT.

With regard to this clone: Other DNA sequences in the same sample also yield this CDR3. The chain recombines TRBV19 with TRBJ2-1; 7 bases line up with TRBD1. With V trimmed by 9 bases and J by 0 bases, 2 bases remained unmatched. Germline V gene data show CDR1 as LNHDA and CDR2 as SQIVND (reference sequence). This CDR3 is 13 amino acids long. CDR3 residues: CASRGSSYNEQFF. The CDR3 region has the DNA TGTGCCAGCAGGGGGAGCTCCTACAATGAGCAGTTCTTC.

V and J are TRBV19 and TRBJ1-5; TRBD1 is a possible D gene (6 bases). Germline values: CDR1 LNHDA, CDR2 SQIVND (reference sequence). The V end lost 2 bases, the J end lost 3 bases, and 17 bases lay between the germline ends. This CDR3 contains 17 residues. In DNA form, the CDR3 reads TGTGCCAGTAGTATACGGACAGCTATTGGTTCCAATCAGCCCCAGCATTTT. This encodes CASSIRTAIGSNQPQHF. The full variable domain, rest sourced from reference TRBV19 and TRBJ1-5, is DGGITQSPKYLFRKEGQNVTLSCEQNLNHDAMYWYRQDPGQGLRLIYYSQIVNDFQKGDIAEGYSVSREKKESFPLTVTSAQKNPTAFYLCASSIRTAIGSNQPQHFGDGTRLSIL.

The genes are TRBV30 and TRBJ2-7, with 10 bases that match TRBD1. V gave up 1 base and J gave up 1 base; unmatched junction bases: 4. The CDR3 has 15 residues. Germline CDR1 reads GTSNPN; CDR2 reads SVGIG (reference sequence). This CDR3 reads CAWSGQGAISYEQYF. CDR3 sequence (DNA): TGTGCCTGGAGTGGACAGGGGGCGATATCCTACGAGCAGTACTTC.

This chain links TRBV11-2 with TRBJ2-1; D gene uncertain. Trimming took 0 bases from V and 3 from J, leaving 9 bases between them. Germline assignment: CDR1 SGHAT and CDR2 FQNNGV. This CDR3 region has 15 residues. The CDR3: CASSLEAARYNEQFF. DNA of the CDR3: TGTGCCAGCAGCTTAGAGGCCGCCCGCTACAATGAGCAGTTCTTC. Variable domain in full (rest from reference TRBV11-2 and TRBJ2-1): EAGVAQSPRYKIIEKRQSVAFWCNPISGHATLYWYQQILGQGPKLLIQFQNNGVVDDSQLPKDRFSAERLKGVDSTLKIQPAKLEDSAVYLCASSLEAARYNEQFFGPGTRLTVL.

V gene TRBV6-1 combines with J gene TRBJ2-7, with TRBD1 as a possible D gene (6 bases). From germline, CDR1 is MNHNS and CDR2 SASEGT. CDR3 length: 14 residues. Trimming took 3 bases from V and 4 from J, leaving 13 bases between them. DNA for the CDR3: TGTGCCAGCAGTGAGTTTGGGACATCTTACGAGCAGTACTTC. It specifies CASSEFGTSYEQYF.

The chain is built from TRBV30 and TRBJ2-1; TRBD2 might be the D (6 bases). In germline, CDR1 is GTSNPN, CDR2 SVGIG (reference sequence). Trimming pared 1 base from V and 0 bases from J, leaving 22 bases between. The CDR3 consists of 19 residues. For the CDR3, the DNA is TGTGCCTGGAGTGGGAGGGTACTAGCCACCGGATCCTCCTACAATGAGCAGTTCTTC. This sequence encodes CAWSGRVLATGSSYNEQFF.

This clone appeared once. This chain's CDR3 is CASSVEGTSFSYNEQFF. The DNA of the CDR3 is TGTGCCAGCAGCGTAGAAGGGACTTCTTTTTCCTACAATGAGCAGTTCTTC. This chain links TRBV9 with TRBJ2-1; maybe TRBD2 (6 bases). Trimming took off 0 bases at V and 1 base at J, with 14 bases between the two ends. The CDR3 contains 17 residues. The germline V gene has CDR1 SGDLS and CDR2 YYNGEE.

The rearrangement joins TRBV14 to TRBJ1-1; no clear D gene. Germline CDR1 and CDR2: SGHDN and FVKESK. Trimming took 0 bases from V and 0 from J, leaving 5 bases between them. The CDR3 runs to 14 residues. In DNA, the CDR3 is TGTGCCAGCAGCCAAGAACAGATGAACACTGAAGCTTTCTTT. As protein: CASSQEQMNTEAFF.

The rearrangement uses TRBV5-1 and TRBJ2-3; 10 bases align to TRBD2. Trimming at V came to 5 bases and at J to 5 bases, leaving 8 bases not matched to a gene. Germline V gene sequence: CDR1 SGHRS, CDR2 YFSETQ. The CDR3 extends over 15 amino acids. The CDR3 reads CASRPAGGALDTQYF. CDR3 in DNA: TGCGCCAGCAGGCCAGCGGGAGGGGCGTTAGATACGCAGTATTTT. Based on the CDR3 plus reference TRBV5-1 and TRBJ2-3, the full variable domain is KAGVTQTPRYLIKTRGQQVTLSCSPISGHRSVSWYQQTPGQGLQFLFEYFSETQRNKGNFPGRFSGRQFSNSRSEMNVSTLELGDSALYLCASRPAGGALDTQYFGPGTRLTVL.

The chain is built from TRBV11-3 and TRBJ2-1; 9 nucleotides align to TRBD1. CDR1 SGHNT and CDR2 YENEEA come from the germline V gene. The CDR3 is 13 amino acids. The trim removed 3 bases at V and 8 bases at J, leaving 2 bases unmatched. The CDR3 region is CASSLDRGDEQFF. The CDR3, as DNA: TGTGCCAGCAGCTTGGACAGGGGCGATGAGCAGTTCTTC.